This T cell receptor (beta chain) was recorded in a study of blood T cell repertoires in COVID-19. This CDR3 has 15 amino acids. Germline V CDR1 and CDR2: SGHRS, YFSETQ. J was trimmed by 5 bases and V by 4 bases; bases with no gene match: 10. Sequencing used immunoSEQ multiplex PCR; TCRdb keeps in-frame clones, though not all of them. This repertoire shows around 300,000 clones, just under 90% found once; its top ten account for about 8.4%. This sequence was found in a young woman who had recovered from COVID-19. The J gene is TRBJ1-2, the V gene TRBV5-1, with TRBD1 matching over 8 bases. Material: PBMCs or T cells enriched from blood (not recorded which). The CDR3 region is CASSEGTGPSYGYTF. The CDR3, as DNA: TGCGCCAGCAGCGAAGGGACAGGTCCTAGTTATGGCTACACCTTC.